These 8 T cell receptor beta chains share one sample of origin, sequenced in a study of blood T cell repertoires in COVID-19. The assay was immunoSEQ multiplex PCR, and TCRdb's table has in-frame clones only and misses some. The data contain under 300,000 clones, about 83% of them singletons. Sequenced sample: peripheral blood. The origin of the receptors is a man aged 30-40 years who had recovered from COVID-19.

The V and J genes are TRBV29-1 and TRBJ2-1; TRBD2 is a possible D gene (5 bases). The V gene lost 4 bases and the J gene lost 3 bases, with 13 bases spanning the gap. The CDR3 has 14 residues. Germline V lookup: CDR1 SQVTM, CDR2 ANQGSEA. The CDR3 DNA is TGCAGCGTTGGGATAAGGGCGGGCTACAATGAGCAGTTCTTC. It specifies CSVGIRAGYNEQFF.

The rearrangement joins TRBV2 to TRBJ2-7; the D gene is possibly TRBD1 (6 bases). Trimming shortened V by 9 bases and J by 3 bases, and 15 bases separated the two germline ends. This CDR3 comprises 13 residues. Germline CDR1 and CDR2: SNHLY and FYNNEI. The CDR3 DNA reads TGTGCCAGTTGTCGGGACAACCGCTACGAGCAGTACGTC. This translates into CASCRDNRYEQYV.

In its sample, this clone was seen once. This sequence joins TRBV18 and TRBJ1-2; TRBD1 matches at 7 bases. The CDR3 extends over 20 amino acids. Germline CDR1 is KGHSH and CDR2 is LQKENI. The V and J ends lost 2 bases and 2 bases, in that order; junction bases with no gene match: 20. The CDR3 nucleotides read TGTGCCAGCTCACCAACTATTAGTAGGGACAGATCTAGAATGAACTATGGCTACACCTTC. Translation: CASSPTISRDRSRMNYGYTF.

This chain joins TRBV7-3 and TRBJ2-1; TRBD2 is a possible D gene (7 bases). Germline V gives CDR1 SGHTA, CDR2 FQGTGA. V lost 8 bases to trimming and J lost 3 bases, with 20 bases between them. The CDR3 sequence is 16 residues long. CDR3 sequence reads: CASAHAAGALYNEQFF. In nucleotides, the CDR3 is TGTGCCAGCGCACATGCGGCGGGGGCACTCTACAATGAGCAGTTCTTC.

This chain connects TRBV19 to TRBJ2-5, with TRBD1 matching 8 bases. Germline V gives CDR1 LNHDA, CDR2 SQIVND (reference sequence). The CDR3 consists of 14 residues. Trimming cost V 5 bases and J 2 bases; bases outside gene matches: 4. CDR3 DNA: TGTGCCAGTAGTGTCGGGACAGGACAAGAGACCCAGTACTTC. As protein: CASSVGTGQETQYF.

V gene TRBV5-4 combines with J gene TRBJ2-6; D perhaps matches TRBD1 (6 bases). V was cut by 7 bases and J by 0 bases, with 17 bases left in between. This CDR3 is built from 17 residues. Germline CDR1 is SGHNT and CDR2 is YYREEE (reference sequence). The CDR3 is CASSRGQRTSGANVLTF. CDR3 in DNA: TGTGCCAGCTCGAGAGGACAGCGAACCTCTGGGGCCAACGTCCTGACTTTC.

In this sample, this clone turned up once. The chain uses TRBV4-1 and TRBJ1-5; D may be TRBD1 (5 bases). With 2 bases removed from V and 5 bases from J, the gap between germline ends came to 13 bases. CDR3 length: 15 residues. The germline CDR1 and CDR2 sequences are MGHRA and YSYEKL. CDR3 DNA: TGCGCCAGCAGCCAAACGATCAGGGCGGATCAGCCCCAGCATTTT. Translated, it gives CASSQTIRADQPQHF.

The gene calls are TRBV5-1 and TRBJ1-5; D remains ambiguous. V lost 4 bases to trimming and J lost 5 bases, with 10 bases between them. The CDR3 length is 13 residues. Germline V gene lookup returns CDR1 SGHRS and CDR2 YFSETQ. As DNA, the CDR3 is TGCGCCAGCAGCCTTAACCAGGATCAGCCCCAGCATTTT. Protein sequence: CASSLNQDQPQHF.